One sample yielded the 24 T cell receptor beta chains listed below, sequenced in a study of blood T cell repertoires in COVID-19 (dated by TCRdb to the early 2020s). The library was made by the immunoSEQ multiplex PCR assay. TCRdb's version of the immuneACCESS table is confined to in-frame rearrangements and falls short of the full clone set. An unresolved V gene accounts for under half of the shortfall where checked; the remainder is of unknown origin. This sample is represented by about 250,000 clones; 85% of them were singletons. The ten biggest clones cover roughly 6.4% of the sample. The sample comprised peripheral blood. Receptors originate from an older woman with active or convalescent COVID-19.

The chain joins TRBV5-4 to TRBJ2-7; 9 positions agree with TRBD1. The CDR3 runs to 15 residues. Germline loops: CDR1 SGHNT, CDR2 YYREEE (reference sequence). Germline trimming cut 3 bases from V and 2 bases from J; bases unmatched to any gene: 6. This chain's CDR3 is CASSWSGTGTYEQYF. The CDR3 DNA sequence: TGTGCCAGCAGCTGGTCCGGGACAGGGACCTACGAGCAGTACTTC.

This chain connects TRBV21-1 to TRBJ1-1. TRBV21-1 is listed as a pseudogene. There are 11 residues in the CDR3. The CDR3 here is CASQKGAEAFF. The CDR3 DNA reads TGTGCCTCCCAAAAAGGAGCTGAAGCTTTCTTT.

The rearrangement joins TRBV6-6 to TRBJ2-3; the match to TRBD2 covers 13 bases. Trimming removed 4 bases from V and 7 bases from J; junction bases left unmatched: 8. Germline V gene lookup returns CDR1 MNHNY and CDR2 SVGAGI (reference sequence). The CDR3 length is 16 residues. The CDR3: CASSLRTSGGLHTQYF. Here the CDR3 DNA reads TGTGCCAGCAGTTTAAGGACTAGCGGGGGACTTCATACGCAGTATTTT.

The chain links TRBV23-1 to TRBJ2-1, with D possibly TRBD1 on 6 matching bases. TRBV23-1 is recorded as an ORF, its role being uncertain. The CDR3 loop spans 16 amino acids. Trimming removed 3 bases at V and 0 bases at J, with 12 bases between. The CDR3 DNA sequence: TGCGCCAGCAGTCATCCCGGGACACACTCCTACAATGAGCAGTTCTTC. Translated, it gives CASSHPGTHSYNEQFF.

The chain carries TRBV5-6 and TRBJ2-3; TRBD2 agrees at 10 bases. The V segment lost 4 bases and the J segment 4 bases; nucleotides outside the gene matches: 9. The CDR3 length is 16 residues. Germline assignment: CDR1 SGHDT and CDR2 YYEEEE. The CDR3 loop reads CASSTTERGGPDTQYF. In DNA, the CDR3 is TGTGCCAGCAGCACCACGGAGCGGGGGGGCCCAGATACGCAGTATTTT.

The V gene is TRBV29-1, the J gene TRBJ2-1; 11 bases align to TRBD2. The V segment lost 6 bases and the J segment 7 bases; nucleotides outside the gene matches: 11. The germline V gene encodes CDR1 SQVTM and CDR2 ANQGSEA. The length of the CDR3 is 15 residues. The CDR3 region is CSVVDTSGGLNEQFF. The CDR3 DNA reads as TGCAGCGTCGTCGACACTAGCGGGGGTCTTAATGAGCAGTTCTTC.

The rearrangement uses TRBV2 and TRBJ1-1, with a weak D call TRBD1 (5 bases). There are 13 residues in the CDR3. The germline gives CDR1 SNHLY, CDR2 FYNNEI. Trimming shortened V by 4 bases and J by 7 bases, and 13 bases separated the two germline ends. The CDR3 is CASSVPTADEAFF. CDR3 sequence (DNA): TGTGCCAGCAGTGTTCCGACAGCCGATGAAGCTTTCTTT.

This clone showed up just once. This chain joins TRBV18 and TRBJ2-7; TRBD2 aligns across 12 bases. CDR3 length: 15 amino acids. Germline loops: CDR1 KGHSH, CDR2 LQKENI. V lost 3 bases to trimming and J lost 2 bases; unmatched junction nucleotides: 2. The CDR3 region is CASSPTSGRTYEQYF. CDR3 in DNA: TGTGCCAGCTCACCCACTAGCGGGAGGACCTACGAGCAGTACTTC.

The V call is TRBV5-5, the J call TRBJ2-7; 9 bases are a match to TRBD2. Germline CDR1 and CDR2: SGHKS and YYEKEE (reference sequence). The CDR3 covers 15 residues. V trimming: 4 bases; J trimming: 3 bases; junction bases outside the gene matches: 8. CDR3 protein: CASSVVSGGNYEQYV. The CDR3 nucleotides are TGTGCCAGCAGCGTGGTCAGCGGGGGGAACTACGAGCAGTACGTC.

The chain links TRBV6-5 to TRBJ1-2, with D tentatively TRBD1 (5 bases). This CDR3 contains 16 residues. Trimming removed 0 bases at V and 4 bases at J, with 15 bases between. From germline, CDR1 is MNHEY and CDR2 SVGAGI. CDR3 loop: CASSYSIQGMGYGYTF. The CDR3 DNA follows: TGTGCCAGCAGTTACTCGATCCAGGGAATGGGCTATGGCTACACCTTC.

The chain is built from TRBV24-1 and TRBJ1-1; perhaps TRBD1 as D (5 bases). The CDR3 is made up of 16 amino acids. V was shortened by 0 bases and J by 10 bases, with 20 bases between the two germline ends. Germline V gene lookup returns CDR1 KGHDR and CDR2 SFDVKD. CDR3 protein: CATSDLNRTPVCGAFF. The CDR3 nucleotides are TGTGCCACCAGTGATTTGAATAGGACACCCGTCTGTGGAGCTTTCTTT.

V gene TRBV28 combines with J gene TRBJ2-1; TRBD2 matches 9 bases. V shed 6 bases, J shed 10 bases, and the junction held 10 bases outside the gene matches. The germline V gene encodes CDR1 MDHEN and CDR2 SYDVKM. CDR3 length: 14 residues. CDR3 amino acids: CASRIAGGLGEQFF. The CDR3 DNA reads TGTGCCAGCAGGATCGCGGGGGGGCTTGGGGAGCAGTTCTTC. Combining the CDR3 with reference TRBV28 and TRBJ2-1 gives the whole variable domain DVKVTQSSRYLVKRTGEKVFLECVQDMDHENMFWYRQDPGLGLRLIYFSYDVKMKEKGDIPEGYSVSREKKERFSLILESASTNQTSMYLCASRIAGGLGEQFFGPGTRLTVL.

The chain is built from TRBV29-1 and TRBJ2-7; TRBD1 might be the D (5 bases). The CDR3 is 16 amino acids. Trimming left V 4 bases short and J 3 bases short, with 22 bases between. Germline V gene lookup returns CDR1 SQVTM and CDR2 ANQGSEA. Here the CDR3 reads CSVGIPGPYLLYEQYF. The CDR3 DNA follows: TGCAGCGTTGGGATCCCAGGGCCCTACCTGCTCTACGAGCAGTACTTC.

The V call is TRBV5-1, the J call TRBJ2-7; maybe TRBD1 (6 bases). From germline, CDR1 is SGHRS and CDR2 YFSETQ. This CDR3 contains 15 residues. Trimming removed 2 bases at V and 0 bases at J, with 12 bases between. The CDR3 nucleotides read TGCGCCAGCAGCTTACAGACAGGTCCCTCCTACGAGCAGTACTTC. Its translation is CASSLQTGPSYEQYF.

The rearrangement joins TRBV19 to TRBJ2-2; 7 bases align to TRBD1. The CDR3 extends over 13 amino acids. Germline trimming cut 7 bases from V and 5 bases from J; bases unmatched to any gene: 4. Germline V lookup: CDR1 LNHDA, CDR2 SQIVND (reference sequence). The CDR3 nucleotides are TGTGCCAGTACAGGGGGTGCTACCGGGGAGCTGTTTTTT. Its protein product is CASTGGATGELFF.

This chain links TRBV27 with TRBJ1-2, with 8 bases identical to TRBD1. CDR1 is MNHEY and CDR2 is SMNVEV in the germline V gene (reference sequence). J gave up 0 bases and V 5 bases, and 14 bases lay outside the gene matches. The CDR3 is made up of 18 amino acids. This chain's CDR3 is CASSRSQGALLANYGYTF. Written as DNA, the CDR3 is TGTGCCAGCAGTCGATCCCAGGGGGCATTATTAGCTAACTATGGCTACACCTTC.

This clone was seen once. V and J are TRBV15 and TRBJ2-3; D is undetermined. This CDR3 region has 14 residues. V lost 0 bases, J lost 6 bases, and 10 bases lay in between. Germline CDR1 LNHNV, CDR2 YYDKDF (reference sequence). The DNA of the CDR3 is TGTGCCACCAGCAGAGATCGGTACAGCGATACGCAGTATTTT. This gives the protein CATSRDRYSDTQYF.

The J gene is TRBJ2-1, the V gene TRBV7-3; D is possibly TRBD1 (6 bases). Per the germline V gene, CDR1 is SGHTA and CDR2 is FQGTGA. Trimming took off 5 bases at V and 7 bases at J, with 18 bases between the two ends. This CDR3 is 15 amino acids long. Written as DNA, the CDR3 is TGTGCCAGCAGCCCTAAACGGACAGCCCAAAATGAGCAGTTCTTC. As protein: CASSPKRTAQNEQFF.

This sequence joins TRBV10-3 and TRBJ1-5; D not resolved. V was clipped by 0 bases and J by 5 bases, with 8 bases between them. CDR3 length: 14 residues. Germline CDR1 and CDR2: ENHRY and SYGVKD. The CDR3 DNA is TGTGCCATCAGTGAGTCCCCTCGGGATCAGCCCCAGCATTTT. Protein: CAISESPRDQPQHF.

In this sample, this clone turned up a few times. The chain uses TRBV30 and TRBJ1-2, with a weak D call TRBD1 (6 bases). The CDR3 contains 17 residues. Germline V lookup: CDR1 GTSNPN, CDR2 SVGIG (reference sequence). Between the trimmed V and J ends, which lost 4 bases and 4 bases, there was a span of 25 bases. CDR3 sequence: CAWTGRRTARAAYGYTF. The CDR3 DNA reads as TGTGCCTGGACCGGGAGGAGGACAGCAAGGGCGGCCTATGGCTACACCTTC.

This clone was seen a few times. CDR3 protein: CASSLGTGEQYV. CDR3 nucleotide sequence: TGTGCCAGCAGCTTGGGGACTGGGGAGCAGTACGTC. The chain combines TRBV5-6 with TRBJ2-7, with D possibly being TRBD2 (5 bases). The V gene's germline CDR1 is SGHDT and CDR2 YYEEEE. This CDR3 is built from 12 residues. V was trimmed by 0 bases and J by 7 bases, leaving 8 bases between them.

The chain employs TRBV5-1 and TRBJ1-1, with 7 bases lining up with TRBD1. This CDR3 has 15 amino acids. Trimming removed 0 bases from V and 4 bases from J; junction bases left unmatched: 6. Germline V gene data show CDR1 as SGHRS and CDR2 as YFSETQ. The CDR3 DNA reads TGCGCCAGCAGCTTGGAGACAGGGTTGGGCACTGAAGCTTTCTTT. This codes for CASSLETGLGTEAFF.

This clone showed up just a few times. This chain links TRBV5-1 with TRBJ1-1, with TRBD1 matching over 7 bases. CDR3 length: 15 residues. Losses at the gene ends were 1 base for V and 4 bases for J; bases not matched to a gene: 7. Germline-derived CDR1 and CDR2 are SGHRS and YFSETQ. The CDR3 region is CASSLSPGGGTEAFF. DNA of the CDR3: TGCGCCAGCAGCTTGTCCCCAGGGGGAGGCACTGAAGCTTTCTTT. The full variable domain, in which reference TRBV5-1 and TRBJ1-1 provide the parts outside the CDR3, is KAGVTQTPRYLIKTRGQQVTLSCSPISGHRSVSWYQQTPGQGLQFLFEYFSETQRNKGNFPGRFSGRQFSNSRSEMNVSTLELGDSALYLCASSLSPGGGTEAFFGQGTRLTVV.

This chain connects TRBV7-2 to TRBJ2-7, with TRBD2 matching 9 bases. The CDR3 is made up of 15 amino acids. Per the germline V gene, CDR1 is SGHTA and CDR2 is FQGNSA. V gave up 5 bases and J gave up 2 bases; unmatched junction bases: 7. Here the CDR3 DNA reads TGTGCCAGCAGCACCAGACTAGCGGAACCCTACGAGCAGTACTTC. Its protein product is CASSTRLAEPYEQYF.